The 4 T cell receptor beta chains presented below share a single source sample, sequenced in a study of CD8+ T cells in alopecia areata. Documented treatment: oral pan-JAK inhibitor, 5-10 mg twice daily. In each case, RNA was isolated and then reverse transcribed into cDNA as the sequencing template. Repertoires were generated with immunoSEQ multiplex PCR, while TCRdb's copy carries only in-frame clones and drops some. The sample records 180,000 or so clones, 58% being singletons. The specimen was CD4+ T cells sorted from blood, collected between weeks 55 and 65, from a patient treated with tofacitinib. The source of these receptors is a human donor with alopecia areata.

This clone occurred a few times. Written as DNA, the CDR3 is TGTGCCAGCCAGAAAGTCACAGATACGCAGTATTTT. This codes for CASQKVTDTQYF. The gene calls are TRBV9 and TRBJ2-3; no clear D gene. This CDR3 has 12 amino acids. With 7 bases removed from V and 2 bases from J, the gap between germline ends came to 8 bases. Looked up from germline, CDR1 is SGDLS and CDR2 is YYNGEE.

This clone occurred a few times. The chain has TRBV2 and TRBJ1-5; 7 bases map to TRBD1. The germline gives CDR1 SNHLY, CDR2 FYNNEI. This CDR3 is 17 amino acids long. With V trimmed by 8 bases and J by 11 bases, 24 bases remained unmatched. CDR3 loop: CASLGTEGARQSLTQHF. CDR3 coding DNA: TGTGCCAGCCTTGGGACAGAGGGGGCGCGGCAATCATTGACCCAGCATTTT.

This sequence joins TRBV30 and TRBJ2-2, with D unresolved. This CDR3 is built from 15 residues. V was trimmed by 2 bases and J by 1 base, leaving 11 bases between them. Germline loops: CDR1 GTSNPN, CDR2 SVGIG (reference sequence). The CDR3 coding sequence is TGTGCCTGGAGTACCCCGATAAGGAACACCGGGGAGCTGTTTTTT. Protein product: CAWSTPIRNTGELFF.

For the CDR3, the DNA is TGTGCCAGCAGCTTAGGTGGAGTCACTGAAGCTTTCTTT. Amino acid sequence: CASSLGGVTEAFF. The chain couples TRBV11-3 to TRBJ1-1; no definite D call. Germline V gene sequence: CDR1 SGHNT, CDR2 YENEEA. The CDR3 loop spans 13 amino acids. Between the trimmed V and J ends, which lost 1 base and 4 bases, there was a span of 7 bases.